This T cell receptor (beta chain) derives from a study of blood T cells in healthy people across ages. Each sample gave at least 6.5 million isolated PBMCs. The CDR3 sequence is 12 residues long. Per the germline V gene, CDR1 is MNHEY and CDR2 is SVGEGT. Then a second PCR, running about 6 to 12 cycles, was carried out with a sample-barcoded 5' primer and a J-beta primer mix. TCRdb reprocessed the 5' RACE reads via MiXCR and lists one record per CDR3 protein. This table has about 290,000 distinct CDR3 sequences, 25% to 30% appearing once. What was sequenced was blood. The TCR sequence derives from a woman between 70 and 85 years old in good health. This chain uses TRBV6-2 or TRBV6-3 with TRBJ2-5; D uncertain. Gene TRBJ2-1 matches the end of the DNA better, so the J call may be wrong. The CDR3 DNA reads as TGTGCCAGCACTCACTACTACAATGAGCAGTTCTTC. This gives the protein CASTHYYNEQFF.